This TCR beta chain was retrieved from a study of T cell clonality in common variable immunodeficiency. Study-wide points: Reportedly, TCR beta sequences from common variable immunodeficiency showed fewer deletions and N-nucleotide insertions. TCRbeta clonality was increased in CVID versus healthy controls. T cell subpopulation sequencing would be needed to explain CVID clonality.

Remarks on this clone: What it binds is not known. The read ends 3 residues shy of where the CDR3 ends; the end is completed using the germline J gene.

Germline V gene sequence: CDR1 LNHDA, CDR2 SQIVND (reference sequence). This CDR3 spans 16 amino acids. J lost 4 bases, V lost 0 bases, and 5 bases had no gene match. Control and CVID samples contributed equal amounts of genomic DNA. Using immunoSEQ multiplex PCR, the repertoire was profiled, and TCRdb retains in-frame clones only, with some absent. This sample carries 8,000 or so clones, with around 3.8% going to the ten biggest clones. For at least one year, all CVID subjects received replacement immunoglobulin. Sequencing was done on a sample of peripheral blood mononuclear cells. This sequence originates from a human donor with common variable immunodeficiency. V usage is TRBV19 and J usage is TRBJ2-1, with TRBD1 identical over 8 bases. CDR3 amino acids: CASSIDFGTGYNEQFF. The DNA read from the CDR3 is TGTGCCAGTAGTATAGATTTCGGGACAGGTTACAATGAG. The variable domain in full, with the rest retrieved from reference TRBV19 and TRBJ2-1, is DGGITQSPKYLFRKEGQNVTLSCEQNLNHDAMYWYRQDPGQGLRLIYYSQIVNDFQKGDIAEGYSVSREKKESFPLTVTSAQKNPTAFYLCASSIDFGTGYNEQFFGPGTRLTVL.